Each of the 13 T cell receptor beta chains below was sequenced from the same sample in a study of identifying expanded T cells in peripheral blood. TCRdb's copy holds only in-frame clones and misses some; the assay was immunoSEQ multiplex PCR. The sample holds 95,000 to 100,000 clones, roughly 85% seen once. The sequencing input was blood. The source is a person aged 18-69 years in good health.

The gene calls are TRBV27 and TRBJ1-4; D gene ambiguous. The V end lost 1 base, the J end lost 2 bases, and 14 bases lay between the germline ends. The length of the CDR3 is 17 residues. Germline-derived CDR1 and CDR2 are MNHEY and SMNVEV (reference sequence). The CDR3 nucleotides are TGTGCCAGCAGTTTATGGGCCCGAAGTGCGACTAATGAAAAACTGTTTTTT. This codes for CASSLWARSATNEKLFF.

The J gene is TRBJ2-7, the V gene TRBV5-6, with TRBD2 matching 7 bases. The CDR3 sequence is 13 residues long. Trimming took 3 bases from V and 3 from J; bases not matched to a gene: 3. In germline, CDR1 is SGHDT, CDR2 YYEEEE. CDR3 DNA: TGTGCCAGCAGCTCGGGGGGAGACTACGAGCAGTACTTC. It yields the protein CASSSGGDYEQYF.

This chain joins TRBV12-5 and TRBJ2-7, with D perhaps TRBD1 (5 bases). CDR1 and CDR2 from the germline V gene are LGHNT and FRNRAP. Trimming removed 0 bases from V and 2 bases from J, with 26 bases in between. The CDR3 spans 20 residues. CDR3 nucleotide sequence: TGTGCTAGTGGTTTGGTATCCAGGGTTAATCCCACATCATCGACCTACGAGCAGTACTTC. Protein sequence: CASGLVSRVNPTSSTYEQYF.

V and J are TRBV7-8 and TRBJ2-5, with a weak D call TRBD1 (5 bases). The V end lost 1 base, the J end lost 3 bases, and 9 bases lay between the germline ends. From germline, CDR1 is SGHVS and CDR2 FQNEAQ. This CDR3 is built from 14 residues. This CDR3 reads CASSLDWGEETQYF. CDR3 in DNA: TGTGCCAGCAGCTTAGATTGGGGCGAAGAGACCCAGTACTTC.

V gene TRBV6-5 combines with J gene TRBJ1-1; 7 bases are a match to TRBD1. Trimming removed 0 bases from V and 5 bases from J; junction bases left unmatched: 9. The CDR3 extends over 16 amino acids. Germline loops: CDR1 MNHEY, CDR2 SVGAGI. CDR3 DNA sequence: TGTGCCAGCAGTTACTCGATTATGGCAGGGGGGACTGAAGCTTTCTTT. This sequence encodes CASSYSIMAGGTEAFF.

The V gene is TRBV5-1, the J gene TRBJ1-2, with 7 positions matching TRBD1. CDR3 size: 14 residues. J gave up 0 bases and V 3 bases, and 2 bases lay outside the gene matches. The germline gives CDR1 SGHRS, CDR2 YFSETQ. CDR3 residues: CASSSGTANYGYTF. The CDR3 coding sequence is TGCGCCAGCAGCTCCGGGACAGCTAACTATGGCTACACCTTC.

The rearrangement joins TRBV29-1 to TRBJ2-7; TRBD1 matches 12 bases. After removal of 3 bases from V and 4 bases from J, the junction contained 1 base not matched to a gene. The CDR3 is 13 amino acids. Germline loops: CDR1 SQVTM, CDR2 ANQGSEA. The DNA of the CDR3 is TGCAGCGTTGAGGGACAGGGGGCGTACGAGCAGTACTTC. This translates into CSVEGQGAYEQYF.

This chain connects TRBV6-5 to TRBJ1-1; the match to TRBD1 covers 9 bases. The J segment lost 1 base and the V segment lost 4 bases, leaving 4 bases of the junction unmatched. CDR1 is MNHEY, CDR2 SVGAGI, per germline. The CDR3 spans 15 residues. The CDR3 loop is CASSLLQGANTEAFF. The CDR3 coding sequence is TGTGCCAGCAGTTTACTACAGGGGGCGAACACTGAAGCTTTCTTT.

This clone was detected once. The V gene is TRBV5-4, the J gene TRBJ2-7; 7 nucleotides match TRBD2. Germline V lookup: CDR1 SGHNT, CDR2 YYREEE (reference sequence). The V and J ends lost 3 bases and 2 bases, in that order; junction bases with no gene match: 14. This CDR3 contains 17 residues. CDR3 loop: CASSSGSGAPGAYEQYF. The CDR3 bases are TGTGCCAGCAGCTCAGGAAGCGGGGCGCCGGGGGCCTACGAGCAGTACTTC.

CDR3 DNA sequence: TGTGCCAGCAGCCCACTTAGCGGGACAGCAGATACGCAGTATTTT. Its translation is CASSPLSGTADTQYF. V gene TRBV7-2 combines with J gene TRBJ2-3, with a weak D call TRBD2 (8 bases). Germline loops: CDR1 SGHTA, CDR2 FQGNSA. Deletions cut 5 bases from V and 4 bases from J, with 16 bases between. CDR3 length equals 15 residues.

The chain links TRBV28 to TRBJ1-2, with D unclear. The V gene's germline CDR1 is MDHEN and CDR2 SYDVKM. V gave up 3 bases and J gave up 6 bases, with 2 bases separating them. This CDR3 region has 10 residues. CDR3 bases: TGTGCCAGCAGTTTGAATGGCTACACCTTC. Residues: CASSLNGYTF.

This clone was counted a single time. The rearrangement links TRBV18 to TRBJ2-5; possible D gene TRBD2, 6 bases. V was trimmed by 3 bases and J by 5 bases, leaving 16 bases between them. Germline CDR1 and CDR2: KGHSH and LQKENI. The CDR3 sequence is 15 residues long. CDR3 loop: CASSPRRLVVETQYF. The CDR3 nucleotides are TGTGCCAGCTCACCGAGGAGACTAGTGGTCGAGACCCAGTACTTC.

The CDR3 DNA sequence: TGTGCCAGCAGCAGCCAGGATAGCTCCTACAATGAGCAGTTCTTC. It yields the protein CASSSQDSSYNEQFF. The chain joins TRBV6-6 to TRBJ2-1; no firm D call. V was clipped by 6 bases and J by 0 bases, with 12 bases between them. There are 15 residues in the CDR3. Germline assignment: CDR1 MNHNY and CDR2 SVGAGI (reference sequence).